Listed below are T cell receptor beta chains from one sample, sequenced in a study of metastatic and nonmetastatic thyroid tumors. Via MiXCR, TCRdb re-called the PCR reads. The sample lists about 38,000 clones; less than 30% were seen once. Sequenced: blood. Receptor source: a male donor with papillary thyroid cancer or a benign thyroid nodule (not recorded which). Some clones in this sample may be carry-over from other donors' samples. CDR3s leave out the opening cysteine and the closing phenylalanine or tryptophan.

V | CDR3
TRBV27 | ASSLFREAGDNEQF
TRBV3-1 | ASSLQGVRANEQF
TRBV2 | ASPKLAVGSTEAF
TRBV5-1 | ASSYAGSGSYNEQF
TRBV5-1 | ASSLGQNTDTQY
TRBV5-4 | ASSLEASFYEQY
TRBV20-1 | SAPEEGQDNEQF
TRBV12-3/TRBV12-4 | ASSVSVYEQY
TRBV5-1 | ASTTEVSYEQY
TRBV6-1 | ASSELAVSYNYQF
TRBV12-3/TRBV12-4 | ASSLRVGNTEAF
TRBV27 | ASSIPGGNEQF
TRBV20-1 | SASVPGVISNQPQH
TRBV13 | ASSLGSGTVGDGYT
TRBV6-5 | ASSYQGSYEQY
TRBV25-1 | ASSEGHRRGEQF
TRBV27 | ASSSWTGAGDTIY
TRBV20-1 | SARDGGGAGETQY
TRBV3-1 | ASSQDIAGETQY
TRBV6-1 | ASRNDRETYNEQF
TRBV9 | ASSAGPWYEQY
TRBV10-3 | AIRGTGGYNEQF
TRBV3-1 | ASSQEESRYEQY
TRBV2 | ASRLSEDYEQY
TRBV6-4 | ASSDSDYNEQF